Listed below are T cell receptor beta chains from one sample, sequenced in a study of blood T cell repertoires in COVID-19. The method was immunoSEQ multiplex PCR; TCRdb's version includes in-frame clones alone and lacks a portion of them. The data show about 250,000 clones, approximately 88% seen once. Source material: PBMCs or T cells enriched from blood (not recorded which). These receptors came from a woman aged 30 to 39 with acute COVID-19. The conserved cysteine and the conserved F or W are not part of the CDR3 here.

TRBJ1-1 TRBV5-1 ASSLYGPTDTEAF
TRBJ1-1 TRBV5-8 ASKRRGNTEAF
TRBJ1-3 TRBV29-1 SVLFVRGPGNTIY
TRBJ2-7 TRBV4-1 ASSQDVDYSYEQY
TRBJ2-2 TRBV6-5 ASRPGRTGELF
TRBJ2-1 TRBV7-2 ASSRPPTPNEQF
TRBJ2-2 TRBV3-1/TRBV3-2 ASKRQENTGELF
TRBJ1-2 TRBV5-4 ASSLGTRVGYGYT
TRBJ2-5 TRBV28 ASGAGRYQETQY
TRBJ1-4 TRBV7-9 ASSRGAGGPEKLF
TRBJ2-1 TRBV11-3 ASSQTSGGPPYNEQF
TRBJ1-1 TRBV6-5 ASSTQGFTEAF
TRBJ2-1 TRBV5-1 ASSLNFNEQF
TRBJ1-4 TRBV25-1 ASSGRGEKLF
TRBJ1-1 TRBV7-8 ASSPERGNTEAF
TRBJ2-1 TRBV6-5 ASSLTSGGAYEQF
TRBJ2-3 TRBV3-1/TRBV3-2 ASSHQGLAGGSADTQY
TRBJ1-1 TRBV5-4 ASSLHGAGAEAF
TRBJ2-2 TRBV7-6 ASSRRIMGREGPGELF
TRBJ1-3 TRBV5-1 ASSLWVGDSGNTIY